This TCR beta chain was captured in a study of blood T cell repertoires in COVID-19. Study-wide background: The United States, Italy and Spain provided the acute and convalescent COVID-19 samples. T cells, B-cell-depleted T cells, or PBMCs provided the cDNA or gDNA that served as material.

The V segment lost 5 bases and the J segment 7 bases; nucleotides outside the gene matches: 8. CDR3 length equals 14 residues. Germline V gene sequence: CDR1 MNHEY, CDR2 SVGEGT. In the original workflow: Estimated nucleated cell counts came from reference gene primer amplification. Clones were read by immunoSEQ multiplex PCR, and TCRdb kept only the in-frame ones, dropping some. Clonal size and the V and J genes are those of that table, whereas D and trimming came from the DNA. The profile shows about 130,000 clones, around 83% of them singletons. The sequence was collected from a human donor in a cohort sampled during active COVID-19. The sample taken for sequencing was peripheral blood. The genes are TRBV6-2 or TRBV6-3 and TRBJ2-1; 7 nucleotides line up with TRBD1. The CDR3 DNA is TGTGCCAGCAGTCCCGGGACAGCAAAGAATGAGCAGTTCTTC. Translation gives CASSPGTAKNEQFF.